This T cell receptor beta chain was documented in a study of cytotoxic CD8 clonotypes in ibrutinib-treated CLL. Deletions cut 4 bases from V and 5 bases from J, with 15 bases between. The germline V gene has CDR1 SGHRS and CDR2 YFSETQ. The CDR3 sequence is 14 residues long. Depths of 1 in 200,000 to 1 in 1 million T cells were the sequencing target. Clones were sequenced by immunoSEQ multiplex PCR, and TCRdb holds only the in-frame ones, with some missing. The sample has some 50,000 clones, roughly three fifths seen once. The chain employs TRBV5-1 and TRBJ2-5; D is possibly TRBD1 (6 bases). The TCR comes from a human donor with chronic lymphocytic leukemia. Here the sequenced sample was PBMCs, taken after 24 months of ibrutinib treatment. CDR3 in DNA: TGCGCCAGCAGCCCTGCACAGGGTTTCGAGACCCAGTACTTC. Its protein is CASSPAQGFETQYF.